This TCR beta chain was obtained from a study of patients and donors after allogeneic stem cell transplantation. Trimming removed 0 bases at V and 5 bases at J, with 16 bases between. Germline V gene lookup returns CDR1 LGHNA and CDR2 YNFKEQ. This CDR3 spans 16 amino acids. TCRdb used MiXCR to reprocess the RT-PCR reads, holding one entry per CDR3 protein. The repertoire holds about 89,000 distinct CDR3 sequences, 45% to 50% seen once, with roughly two thirds in the top ten. V gene TRBV4-2 combines with J gene TRBJ1-2, with unresolved D. This TCR came from a human donor who was either an allogeneic HSCT recipient or a stem cell or donor lymphocyte infusion donor (not recorded which). It is not recorded whose cells these are; they may come from a transplant donor. The sequenced sample consisted of blood, either unsorted or a sorted T cell fraction (not recorded which). The CDR3 nucleotides read TGTGCCAGCAGCCAAGATCGGAGGCCCTTTCTATATGGCTACACCTTC. Protein: CASSQDRRPFLYGYTF.